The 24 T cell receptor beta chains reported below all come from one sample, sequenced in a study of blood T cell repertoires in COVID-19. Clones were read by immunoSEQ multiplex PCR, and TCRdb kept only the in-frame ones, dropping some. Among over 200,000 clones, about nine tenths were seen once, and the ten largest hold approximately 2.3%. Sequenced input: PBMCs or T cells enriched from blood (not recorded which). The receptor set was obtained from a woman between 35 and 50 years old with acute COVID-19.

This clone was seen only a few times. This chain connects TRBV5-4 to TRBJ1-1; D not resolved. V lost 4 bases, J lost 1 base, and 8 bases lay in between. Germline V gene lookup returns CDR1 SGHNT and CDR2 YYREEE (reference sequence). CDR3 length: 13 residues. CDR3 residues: CASSMLGNTEAFF. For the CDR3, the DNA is TGTGCCAGCAGCATGCTCGGGAACACTGAAGCTTTCTTT.

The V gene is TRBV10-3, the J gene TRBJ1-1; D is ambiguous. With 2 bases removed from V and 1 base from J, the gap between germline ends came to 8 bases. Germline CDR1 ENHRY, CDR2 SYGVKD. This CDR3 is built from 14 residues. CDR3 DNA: TGTGCCATCAGTGAGGGGCAGCAGAACACTGAAGCTTTCTTT. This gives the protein CAISEGQQNTEAFF.

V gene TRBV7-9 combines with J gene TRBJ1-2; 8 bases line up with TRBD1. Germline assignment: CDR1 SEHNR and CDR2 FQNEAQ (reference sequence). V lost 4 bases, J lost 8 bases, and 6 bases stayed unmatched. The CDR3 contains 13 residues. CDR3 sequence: CASSSGQGIGYTF. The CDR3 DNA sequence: TGTGCCAGCAGCTCAGGACAGGGAATAGGCTACACCTTC.

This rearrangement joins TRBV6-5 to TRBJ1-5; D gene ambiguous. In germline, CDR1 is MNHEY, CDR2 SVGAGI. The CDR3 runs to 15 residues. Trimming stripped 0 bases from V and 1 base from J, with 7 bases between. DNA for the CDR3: TGTGCCAGCAGTTACTCGTCCAGGAGCAATCAGCCCCAGCATTTT. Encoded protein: CASSYSSRSNQPQHF.

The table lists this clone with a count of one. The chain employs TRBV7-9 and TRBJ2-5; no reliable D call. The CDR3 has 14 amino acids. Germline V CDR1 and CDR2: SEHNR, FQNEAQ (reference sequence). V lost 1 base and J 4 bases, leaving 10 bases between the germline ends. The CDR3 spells CASSLETGRETQYF. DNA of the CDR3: TGTGCCAGCAGCTTAGAGACTGGCCGAGAGACCCAGTACTTC.

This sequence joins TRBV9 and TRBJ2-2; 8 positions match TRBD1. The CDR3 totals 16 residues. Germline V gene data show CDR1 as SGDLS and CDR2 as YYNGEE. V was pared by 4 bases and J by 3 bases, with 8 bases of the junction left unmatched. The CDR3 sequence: CASSPWGTGDTGELFF. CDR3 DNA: TGTGCCAGCAGCCCCTGGGGGACAGGTGACACCGGGGAGCTGTTTTTT.

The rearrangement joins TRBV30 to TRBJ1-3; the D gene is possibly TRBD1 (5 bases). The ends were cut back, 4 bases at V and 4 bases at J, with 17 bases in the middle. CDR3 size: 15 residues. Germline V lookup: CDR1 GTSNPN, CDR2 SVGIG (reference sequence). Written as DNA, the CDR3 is TGTGCCTGGATTATCGAGGGACTACCCGGAAACACCATATATTTT. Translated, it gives CAWIIEGLPGNTIYF.

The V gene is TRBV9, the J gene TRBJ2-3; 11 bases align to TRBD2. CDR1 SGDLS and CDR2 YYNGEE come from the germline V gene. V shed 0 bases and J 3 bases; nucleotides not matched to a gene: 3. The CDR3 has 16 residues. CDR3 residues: CASSVGSSGRTDTQYF. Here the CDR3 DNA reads TGTGCCAGCAGCGTAGGGTCTAGCGGGAGGACAGATACGCAGTATTTT.

CDR3 in DNA: TGCGCCAGCAGCTTCTCGGGGGACCGGGGCGGGGAGCTGTTTTTT. Translating it yields CASSFSGDRGGELFF. The rearrangement uses TRBV5-1 and TRBJ2-2; a weak D match, TRBD2 (6 bases). This CDR3 region has 15 residues. V was pared by 2 bases and J by 7 bases, with 15 bases between. Germline lookup yields CDR1 SGHRS and CDR2 YFSETQ.

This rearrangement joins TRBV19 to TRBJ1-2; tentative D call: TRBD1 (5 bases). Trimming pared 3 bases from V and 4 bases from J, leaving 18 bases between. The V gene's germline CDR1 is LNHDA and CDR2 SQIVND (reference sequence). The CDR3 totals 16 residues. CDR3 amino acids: CASSIAFGGTLYGYTF. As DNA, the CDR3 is TGTGCCAGTAGTATTGCATTCGGGGGAACCCTCTATGGCTACACCTTC. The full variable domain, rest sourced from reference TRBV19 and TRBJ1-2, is DGGITQSPKYLFRKEGQNVTLSCEQNLNHDAMYWYRQDPGQGLRLIYYSQIVNDFQKGDIAEGYSVSREKKESFPLTVTSAQKNPTAFYLCASSIAFGGTLYGYTFGSGTRLTVV.

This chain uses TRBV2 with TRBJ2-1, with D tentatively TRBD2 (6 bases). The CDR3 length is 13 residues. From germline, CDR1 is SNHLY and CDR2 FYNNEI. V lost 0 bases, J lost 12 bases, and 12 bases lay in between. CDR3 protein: CASSEAGLGVQFF. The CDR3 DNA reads TGTGCCAGCAGTGAAGCGGGACTGGGTGTGCAGTTCTTC.

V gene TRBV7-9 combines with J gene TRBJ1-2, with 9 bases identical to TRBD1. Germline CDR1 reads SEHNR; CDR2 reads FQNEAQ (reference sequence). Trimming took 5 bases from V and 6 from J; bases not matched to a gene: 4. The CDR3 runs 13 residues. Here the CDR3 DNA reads TGTGCCAGCAGCCTAGACAGGGGGGATGGCTACACCTTC. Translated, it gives CASSLDRGDGYTF.

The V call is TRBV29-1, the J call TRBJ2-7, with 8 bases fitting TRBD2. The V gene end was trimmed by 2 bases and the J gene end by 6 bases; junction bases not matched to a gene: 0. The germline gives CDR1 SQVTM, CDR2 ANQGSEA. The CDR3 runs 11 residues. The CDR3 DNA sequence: TGCAGCGTTGAAAGCGGGAGCGAGCAGTACGTC. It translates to CSVESGSEQYV.

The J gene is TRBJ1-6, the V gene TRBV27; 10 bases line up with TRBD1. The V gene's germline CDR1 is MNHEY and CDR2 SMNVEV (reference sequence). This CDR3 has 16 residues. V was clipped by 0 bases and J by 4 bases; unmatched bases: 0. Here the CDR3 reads CASSLSGQGYNSPLHF. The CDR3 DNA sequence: TGTGCCAGCAGTTTATCGGGACAGGGGTATAATTCACCCCTCCACTTT.

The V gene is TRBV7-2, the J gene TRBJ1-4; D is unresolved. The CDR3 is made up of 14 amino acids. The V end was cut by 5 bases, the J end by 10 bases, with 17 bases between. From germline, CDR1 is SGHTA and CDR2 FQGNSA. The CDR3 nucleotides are TGTGCCAGCAGCCCCCCCGGCGGCACTGTAAAACTGTTTTTT. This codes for CASSPPGGTVKLFF. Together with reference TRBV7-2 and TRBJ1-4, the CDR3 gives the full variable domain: GAGVSQSPSNKVTEKGKDVELRCDPISGHTALYWYRQSLGQGLEFLIYFQGNSAPDKSGLPSDRFSAERTGGSVSTLTIQRTQQEDSAVYLCASSPPGGTVKLFFGSGTQLSVL.

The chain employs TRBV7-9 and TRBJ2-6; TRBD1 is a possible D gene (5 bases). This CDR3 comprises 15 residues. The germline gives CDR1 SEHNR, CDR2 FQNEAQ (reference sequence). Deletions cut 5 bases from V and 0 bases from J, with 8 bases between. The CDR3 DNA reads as TGTGCCAGCAGCACAGGTAGCTCTGGGGCCAACGTCCTGACTTTC. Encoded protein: CASSTGSSGANVLTF.

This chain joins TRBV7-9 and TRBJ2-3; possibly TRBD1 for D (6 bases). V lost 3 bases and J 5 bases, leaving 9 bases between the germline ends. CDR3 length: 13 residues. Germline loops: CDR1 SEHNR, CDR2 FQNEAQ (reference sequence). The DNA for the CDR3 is TGTGCCAGCAGCTTGATAGGGGGAGATACGCAGTATTTT. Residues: CASSLIGGDTQYF.

This CDR3 is CASSPGWANQPQHF. The CDR3 DNA sequence: TGTGCCAGCAGTCCAGGGTGGGCGAATCAGCCCCAGCATTTT. The chain has TRBV27 and TRBJ1-5, with TRBD1 as a possible D gene (5 bases). CDR1 and CDR2 (germline): MNHEY, SMNVEV (reference sequence). The CDR3 contains 14 residues. The ends were cut back, 5 bases at V and 4 bases at J, with 12 bases in the middle.

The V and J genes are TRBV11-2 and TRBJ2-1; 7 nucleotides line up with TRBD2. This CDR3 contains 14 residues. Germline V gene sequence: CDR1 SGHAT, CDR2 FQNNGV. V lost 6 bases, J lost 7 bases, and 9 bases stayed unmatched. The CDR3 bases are TGTGCCAGCAGTTCCCGGGGGGTCCTTAATGAGCAGTTCTTC. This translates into CASSSRGVLNEQFF.

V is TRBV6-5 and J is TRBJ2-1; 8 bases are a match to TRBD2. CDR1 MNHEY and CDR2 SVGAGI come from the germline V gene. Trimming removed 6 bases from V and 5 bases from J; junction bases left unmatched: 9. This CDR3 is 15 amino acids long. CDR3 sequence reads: CASSISGGVNNEQFF. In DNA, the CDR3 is TGTGCCAGCAGCATCTCGGGGGGGGTAAACAATGAGCAGTTCTTC.

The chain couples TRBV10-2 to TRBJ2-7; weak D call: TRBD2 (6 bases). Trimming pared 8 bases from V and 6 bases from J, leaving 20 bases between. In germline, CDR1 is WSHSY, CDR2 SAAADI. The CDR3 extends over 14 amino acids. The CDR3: CASRESGRGSEQYV. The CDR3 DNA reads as TGCGCCAGCCGGGAGAGCGGAAGAGGCTCCGAGCAGTACGTC.

For the CDR3, the DNA is TGTGCCAGCAGCTTAGGGACAGACGTCGGGGGCTACACCTTC. This codes for CASSLGTDVGGYTF. The chain uses TRBV7-2 and TRBJ1-2; D might be TRBD1 (6 bases). V lost 1 base to trimming and J lost 8 bases, with 14 bases between them. The CDR3 is made up of 14 amino acids. CDR1 SGHTA and CDR2 FQGNSA come from the germline V gene.

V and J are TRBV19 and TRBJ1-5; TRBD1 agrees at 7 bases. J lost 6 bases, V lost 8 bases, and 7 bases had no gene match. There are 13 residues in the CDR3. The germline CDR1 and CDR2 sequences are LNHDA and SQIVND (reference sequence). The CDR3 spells CASSDRVGQPQHF. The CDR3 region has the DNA TGTGCCAGTTCCGACAGGGTCGGTCAGCCCCAGCATTTT.

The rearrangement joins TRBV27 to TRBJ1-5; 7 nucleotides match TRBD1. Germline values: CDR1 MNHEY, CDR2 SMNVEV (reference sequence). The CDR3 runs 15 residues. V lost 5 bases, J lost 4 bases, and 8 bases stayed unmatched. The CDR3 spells CASSPDRAGNQPQHF. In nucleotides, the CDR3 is TGTGCCAGCAGTCCCGACAGGGCGGGGAATCAGCCCCAGCATTTT.